Shown below are 8 T cell receptor beta chains from a single sample sequenced in a study of blood T cell repertoires in COVID-19 (dated by TCRdb to 2018 to 2020). Library preparation was by the immunoSEQ multiplex PCR assay. TCRdb limited this immuneACCESS table to in-frame rearrangements with V and J called. A share of clones is missing; checked studies link under half to unresolved V genes, and the rest is unexplained. The sample table lists 55,000 to 70,000 clones, 85% to 90% of them with a count of one. The top ten clonotypes cover approximately 0.93% of the sample. Sequencing input: peripheral blood. The receptors come from a man between 65 and 85 years old with acute or convalescent COVID-19.

This chain joins TRBV7-9 and TRBJ2-7; TRBD2 matches 7 bases. Germline CDR1 and CDR2: SEHNR and FQNEAQ (reference sequence). The CDR3 is 16 amino acids. Losses at the gene ends were 4 bases for V and 6 bases for J; bases not matched to a gene: 15. CDR3 DNA sequence: TGTGCCAGCAGCTGGCCCGAGAAGAGGGGAGGGAGCGAGCAGTACTTC. It encodes CASSWPEKRGGSEQYF.

The chain links TRBV5-4 to TRBJ1-1, with D perhaps matching TRBD1 (5 bases). The CDR3 covers 14 residues. Trimming shortened V by 7 bases and J by 7 bases, and 20 bases separated the two germline ends. The V gene's germline CDR1 is SGHNT and CDR2 YYREEE (reference sequence). CDR3 in DNA: TGTGCCAGCTTTCGTCCGGGGGGAAGGAATGAAGCTTTCTTT. Amino acid sequence: CASFRPGGRNEAFF. Looking up the rest from reference TRBV5-4 and TRBJ1-1 gives the full variable domain: ETGVTQSPTHLIKTRGQQVTLRCSSQSGHNTVSWYQQALGQGPQFIFQYYREEENGRGNFPPRFSGLQFPNYSSELNVNALELDDSALYLCASFRPGGRNEAFFGQGTRLTVV.

The chain has TRBV11-3 and TRBJ2-7; 7 bases align to TRBD2. V trimming: 1 base; J trimming: 3 bases; junction bases outside the gene matches: 6. Germline lookup yields CDR1 SGHNT and CDR2 YENEEA. The CDR3 consists of 15 residues. Written as DNA, the CDR3 is TGTGCCAGCAGCTTAGGAGGCGGGAGTGGCTACGAGCAGTACTTC. This codes for CASSLGGGSGYEQYF. The full variable domain, its missing parts supplied by reference TRBV11-3 and TRBJ2-7, is EAGVVQSPRYKIIEKKQPVAFWCNPISGHNTLYWYLQNLGQGPELLIRYENEEAVDDSQLPKDRFSAERLKGVDSTLKIQPAELGDSAVYLCASSLGGGSGYEQYFGPGTRLTVT.

This clone was seen only a few times. The chain is built from TRBV2 and TRBJ2-5; 7 bases map to TRBD2. Germline CDR1 is SNHLY and CDR2 is FYNNEI. There are 16 residues in the CDR3. Trimming took 6 bases from V and 1 from J; bases not matched to a gene: 11. The chain's CDR3 is CASSDIERGIQETQYF. CDR3 DNA: TGTGCCAGCAGCGACATCGAGCGGGGCATCCAAGAGACCCAGTACTTC.

The chain employs TRBV5-1 and TRBJ2-3, with 10 bases matching TRBD1. V trimming: 0 bases; J trimming: 3 bases; junction bases outside the gene matches: 1. The germline gives CDR1 SGHRS, CDR2 YFSETQ. This CDR3 region has 15 residues. The CDR3 reads CASSLVGQGTDTQYF. The CDR3 nucleotides read TGCGCCAGCAGCTTGGTGGGACAGGGGACAGATACGCAGTATTTT.

V gene TRBV5-1 combines with J gene TRBJ2-5; 10 nucleotides line up with TRBD1. The CDR3 is made up of 15 amino acids. The J segment lost 5 bases and the V segment lost 7 bases, leaving 11 bases of the junction unmatched. Germline-derived CDR1 and CDR2 are SGHRS and YFSETQ. The CDR3 region has the DNA TGCGCCAGCTTCCCGGGACAGGGGAACGTGGAGACCCAGTACTTC. This sequence encodes CASFPGQGNVETQYF.

The chain joins TRBV5-1 to TRBJ2-3, with D possibly TRBD1 on 5 matching bases. Germline V gives CDR1 SGHRS, CDR2 YFSETQ. The CDR3 loop spans 14 amino acids. V shed 5 bases and J shed 5 bases, with 15 bases lying between them. The CDR3 sequence is CASSRAGLIDTQYF. DNA of the CDR3: TGCGCCAGCAGTCGGGCAGGGCTAATAGATACGCAGTATTTT.

The V and J genes are TRBV27 and TRBJ2-1; tentatively, D is TRBD1 (6 bases). The germline V gene has CDR1 MNHEY and CDR2 SMNVEV (reference sequence). The CDR3 is 16 residues long. The ends were cut back, 4 bases at V and 2 bases at J, with 15 bases in the middle. CDR3 in amino acids: CASSWETGRPYNEQFF. CDR3 coding DNA: TGTGCCAGCAGTTGGGAGACAGGTAGACCCTACAATGAGCAGTTCTTC.